The 10 T cell receptor beta chains listed next were all sequenced from one sample in a study of early T cells in non-severe SARS-CoV-2 infection. TCRdb processed the 5' RACE reads anew with MiXCR; each CDR3 protein has one entry. The data contain under 70,000 distinct CDR3 sequences, roughly 8.2% of them singletons. The sequencing used whole blood, collected at baseline. The receptor set was obtained from an adult who was a healthcare worker with PCR-confirmed SARS-CoV-2 infection or an uninfected control (not recorded which).

This chain joins TRBV29-1 and TRBJ2-3, with TRBD1 as a possible D gene (6 bases). This CDR3 is built from 12 residues. V dropped 3 bases and J dropped 7 bases, with 11 bases sitting between them. Germline CDR1 and CDR2: SQVTM and ANQGSEA. CDR3 protein: CSVDRQGNTQYF. The CDR3 DNA reads TGCAGCGTTGACAGGCAGGGGAATACGCAGTATTTT.

There are many counts of this clonotype. V and J are TRBV10-3 and TRBJ2-1; D is uncertain. V lost 0 bases to trimming and J lost 6 bases, with 9 bases between them. From germline, CDR1 is ENHRY and CDR2 SYGVKD. This CDR3 comprises 14 residues. CDR3 protein: CAISESGKPNEQFF. The DNA for the CDR3 is TGTGCCATCAGTGAGTCGGGCAAGCCCAATGAGCAGTTCTTC.

This clonotype appeared many times. V is TRBV20-1 and J is TRBJ2-7; 9 bases line up with TRBD1. The J segment lost 2 bases and the V segment lost 2 bases, leaving 4 bases of the junction unmatched. Per the germline V gene, CDR1 is DFQATT and CDR2 is SNEGSKA (reference sequence). There are 14 residues in the CDR3. The CDR3 DNA follows: TGCAGTGCTAGAATGGGACAGGGAGCCTACGAGCAGTACTTC. This translates into CSARMGQGAYEQYF.

This clonotype was observed a few times. The V gene is TRBV6-6, the J gene TRBJ1-4; 7 positions match TRBD1. The CDR3 is made up of 12 amino acids. The germline V gene encodes CDR1 MNHNY and CDR2 SVGAGI (reference sequence). V shed 4 bases and J 7 bases; nucleotides not matched to a gene: 0. The CDR3 region has the DNA TGTGCCAGCAGTTCAGGGGGTGAAAAACTGTTTTTT. Protein: CASSSGGEKLFF.

This clonotype was seen ten or more times. The chain joins TRBV7-2 to TRBJ2-5, with D possibly being TRBD1 (5 bases). V lost 3 bases to trimming and J lost 2 bases, with 10 bases between them. The CDR3 extends over 14 amino acids. Germline V gene data show CDR1 as SGHTA and CDR2 as FQGNSA. CDR3 nucleotide sequence: TGTGCCAGCAGCTTCAGGGCAGTACAAGAGACCCAGTACTTC. Amino acid sequence: CASSFRAVQETQYF.

This clonotype has at least ten counts. CDR3 protein: CASSPPSAGATYEQYF. CDR3 coding DNA: TGTGCCAGCTCACCACCGTCCGCGGGAGCCACCTACGAGCAGTACTTC. This rearrangement joins TRBV18 to TRBJ2-7; 7 bases are a match to TRBD2. CDR1 and CDR2 (germline): KGHSH, LQKENI. V dropped 0 bases and J dropped 2; count of bases not matched to a gene: 7. This CDR3 has 16 amino acids.

The CDR3 DNA reads as TGTGCCAGCAACCTGGGACTAGCGGGAGCAACAGATACGCAGTATTTT. Translated, it gives CASNLGLAGATDTQYF. The gene calls are TRBV6-5 and TRBJ2-3; 14 nucleotides line up with TRBD2. V was pared by 7 bases and J by 3 bases, with 6 bases of the junction left unmatched. Germline V gene sequence: CDR1 MNHEY, CDR2 SVGAGI. CDR3 length equals 16 residues.

This clonotype was observed once. Possible read error: a much larger clone is one base away. V is TRBV18 and J is TRBJ2-7; 7 nucleotides agree with TRBD1. Germline CDR1 reads KGHSH; CDR2 reads LQKENI. The CDR3 is 14 amino acids. The CDR3 bases are TGTACCAGCTCGAGACAGGGCTTAAACGGCGAGCAGTACTTC. This sequence encodes CTSSRQGLNGEQYF.

This rearrangement joins TRBV4-3 to TRBJ2-7; D possibly corresponds to TRBD2 (5 bases). The CDR3 is 17 amino acids. V was cut by 0 bases and J by 3 bases, with 18 bases left in between. Per germline, CDR1 LGHNA and CDR2 YSLEER. The CDR3 bases are TGCGCCAGCAGCCAAGAGGTGTCTTTCGGAGCGGACTACGAGCAGTACTTC. Translating gives CASSQEVSFGADYEQYF.

This clonotype occurred many times. The chain combines TRBV18 with TRBJ2-5; 9 positions match TRBD1. The CDR3 runs to 14 residues. From germline, CDR1 is KGHSH and CDR2 LQKENI. After removal of 2 bases from V and 4 bases from J, the junction contained 2 bases not matched to a gene. The CDR3 DNA sequence: TGTGCCAGCTCACCAGAGACAGGGGGAGAGACCCAGTACTTC. It translates to CASSPETGGETQYF.